The sequence of this T cell receptor beta chain was determined in a study of T cell changes during pregnancy in multiple sclerosis. The protocol was immunoSEQ multiplex PCR, while the TCRdb copy is restricted to in-frame clones and leaves out a portion. The sample includes some 80,000 clones, 89% of them seen just once. CDR1 MDHEN and CDR2 SYDVKM come from the germline V gene. This CDR3 is built from 17 residues. V trimming: 2 bases; J trimming: 4 bases; junction bases outside the gene matches: 5. The rearrangement joins TRBV28 to TRBJ2-4; 13 nucleotides match TRBD2. The sequencing used peripheral blood, collected in the first trimester of pregnancy. The TCR comes from a female donor in good health, enrolled as a control in a pregnancy study. The CDR3 DNA sequence: TGTGCCAGCAGTTTAACCGGGACTAGCGGGATGAAAAACATTCAGTACTTC. Translating gives CASSLTGTSGMKNIQYF.